This TCR beta chain is from a study of glioma-infiltrating T cells after dendritic cell vaccination. On the study more broadly: Autologous tumor lysate-pulsed dendritic cell vaccination was given between about 2003 and 2013. Overall study results and limits: The cohort had few patients with full blood and tumor sets.

This sample's time point: after dendritic cell vaccination, including at tumor progression/relapse. Selection required adequate fresh-frozen tumor tissue plus more than two years' survival data. Libraries were prepared by immunoSEQ multiplex PCR; TCRdb keeps only in-frame clonotypes and omits some of them. The data contain 65,000 or so clones, more than 75% of them seen just once; the ten biggest clones take up 11%. Worth noting for this clone: The antigen remains undetermined. The junction and the germline gene differ at one end; a read error may be behind it.

Germline-derived CDR1 and CDR2 are MNHEY and SMNVEV (reference sequence). CDR3 length: 14 amino acids. Here the sequenced sample was blood, taken after dendritic cell vaccination. The gene calls are TRBV27 and TRBJ1-1; possible D gene TRBD1, 6 bases. This receptor was identified in a human donor with glioblastoma. This chain's CDR3 is CASRYTGDNTEASF. The CDR3 DNA reads TGTGCCAGCAGGTATACCGGGGACAACACTGAAGCTTCCTTT.